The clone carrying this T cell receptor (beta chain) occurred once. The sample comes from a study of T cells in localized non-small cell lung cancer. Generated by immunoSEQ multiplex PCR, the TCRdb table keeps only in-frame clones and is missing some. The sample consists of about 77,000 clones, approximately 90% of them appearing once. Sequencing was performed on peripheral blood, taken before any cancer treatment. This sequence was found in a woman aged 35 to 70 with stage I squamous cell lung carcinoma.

The CDR3 DNA reads TGTGCCAGCAGTTACAACTACGAGCAGTACTTC. Protein sequence: CASSYNYEQYF. The V and J genes are TRBV6-5 and TRBJ2-7; no clear D gene. There are 11 residues in the CDR3. Germline V gene lookup returns CDR1 MNHEY and CDR2 SVGAGI. With 2 bases removed from V and 3 bases from J, the gap between germline ends came to 2 bases.